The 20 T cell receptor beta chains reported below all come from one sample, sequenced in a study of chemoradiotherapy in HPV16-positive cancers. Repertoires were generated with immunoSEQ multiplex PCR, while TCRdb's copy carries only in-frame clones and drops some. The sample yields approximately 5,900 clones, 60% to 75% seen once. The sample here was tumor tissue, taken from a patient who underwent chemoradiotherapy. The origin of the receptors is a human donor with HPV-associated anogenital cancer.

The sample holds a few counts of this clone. The DNA of the CDR3 is TGTGCCACCAGTTCAGATACGCAGTATTTT. Translation gives CATSSDTQYF. The genes are TRBV7-9 and TRBJ2-3; D gene uncertain. CDR1 and CDR2 (germline): SEHNR, FQNEAQ (reference sequence). CDR3 length: 10 residues. V was clipped by 10 bases and J by 4 bases, with 6 bases between them.

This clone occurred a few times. CDR3 sequence reads: CASGLVGTGVYEQYF. DNA for the CDR3: TGTGCTAGTGGTTTGGTGGGGACAGGGGTCTACGAGCAGTACTTC. The V call is TRBV12-5, the J call TRBJ2-7; TRBD1 matches at 10 bases. There are 15 residues in the CDR3. V lost 0 bases to trimming and J lost 3 bases; unmatched junction nucleotides: 2. Germline values: CDR1 LGHNT, CDR2 FRNRAP.

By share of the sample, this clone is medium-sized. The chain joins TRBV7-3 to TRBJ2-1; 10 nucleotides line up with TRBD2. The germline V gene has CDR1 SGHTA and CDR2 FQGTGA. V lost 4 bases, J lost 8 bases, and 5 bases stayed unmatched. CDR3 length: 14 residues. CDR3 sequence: CASSSSSGSDEQFF. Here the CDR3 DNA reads TGTGCCAGCAGCTCGTCTAGCGGGAGCGATGAGCAGTTCTTC. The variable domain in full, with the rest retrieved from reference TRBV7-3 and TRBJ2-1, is GAGVSQTPSNKVTEKGKYVELRCDPISGHTALYWYRQSLGQGPEFLIYFQGTGAADDSGLPNDRFFAVRPEGSVSTLKIQRTERGDSAVYLCASSSSSGSDEQFFGPGTRLTVL.

The CDR3 DNA is TGTGCCAGCAGCTTCATGCAGGGTCGTAATGAGCAGTTCTTC. It is translated as CASSFMQGRNEQFF. The gene calls are TRBV7-9 and TRBJ2-1; tentative D call: TRBD1 (5 bases). CDR3 length equals 14 residues. Trimming took 3 bases from V and 7 from J, leaving 13 bases between them. CDR1 SEHNR and CDR2 FQNEAQ come from the germline V gene (reference sequence).

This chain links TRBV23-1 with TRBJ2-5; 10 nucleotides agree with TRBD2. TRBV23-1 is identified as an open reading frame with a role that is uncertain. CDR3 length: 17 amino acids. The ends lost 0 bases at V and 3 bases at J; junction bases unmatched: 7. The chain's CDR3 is CASSQSPGTSGEETQYF. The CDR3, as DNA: TGCGCCAGCAGTCAATCCCCAGGAACTAGCGGGGAAGAGACCCAGTACTTC.

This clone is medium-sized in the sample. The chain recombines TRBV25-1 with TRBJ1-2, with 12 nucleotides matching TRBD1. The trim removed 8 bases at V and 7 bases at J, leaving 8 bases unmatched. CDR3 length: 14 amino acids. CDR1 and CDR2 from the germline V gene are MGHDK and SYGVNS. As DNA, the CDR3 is TGTGCCAGCTCGCTGGGACAGGGGGCCCCTGGCTACACCTTC. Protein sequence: CASSLGQGAPGYTF.

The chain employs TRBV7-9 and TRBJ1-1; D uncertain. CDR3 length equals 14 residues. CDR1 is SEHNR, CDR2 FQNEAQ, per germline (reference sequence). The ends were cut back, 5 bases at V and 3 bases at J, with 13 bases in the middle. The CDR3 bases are TGTGCCAGCAGCCTGTTAATAGGTCACACTGAAGCTTTCTTT. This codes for CASSLLIGHTEAFF.

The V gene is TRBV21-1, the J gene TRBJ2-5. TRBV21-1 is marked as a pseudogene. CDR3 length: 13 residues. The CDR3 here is CASTPVSRETQYF. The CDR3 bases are TGTGCCAGCACACCCGTTAGTAGGGAGACCCAGTACTTC.

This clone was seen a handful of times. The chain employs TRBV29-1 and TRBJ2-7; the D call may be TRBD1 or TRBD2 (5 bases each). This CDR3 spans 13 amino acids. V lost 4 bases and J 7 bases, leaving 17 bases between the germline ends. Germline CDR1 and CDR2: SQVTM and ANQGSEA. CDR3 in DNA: TGCAGCGTTGGGGACGCCGTGAGAGGAGAGCAGTACTTC. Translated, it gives CSVGDAVRGEQYF.

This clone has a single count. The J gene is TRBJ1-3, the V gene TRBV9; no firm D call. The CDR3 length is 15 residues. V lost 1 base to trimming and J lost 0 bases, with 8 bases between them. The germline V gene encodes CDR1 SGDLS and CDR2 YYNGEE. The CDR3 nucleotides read TGTGCCAGCAGCGTAAATTCGGCCTCTGGAAACACCATATATTTT. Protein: CASSVNSASGNTIYF.

The CDR3 protein is CASSPTGPNTEAFF. Written as DNA, the CDR3 is TGTGCCAGCTCACCAACAGGCCCGAACACTGAAGCTTTCTTT. J is TRBJ1-1 and V is TRBV18, with a possible D match to TRBD1 (5 bases). CDR1 is KGHSH and CDR2 is LQKENI in the germline V gene. The CDR3 length is 14 residues. V lost 2 bases and J lost 1, with 8 bases in between. The variable domain in full, with the rest retrieved from reference TRBV18 and TRBJ1-1, is NAGVMQNPRHLVRRRGQEARLRCSPMKGHSHVYWYRQLPEEGLKFMVYLQKENIIDESGMPKERFSAEFPKEGPSILRIQQVVRGDSAAYFCASSPTGPNTEAFFGQGTRLTVV.

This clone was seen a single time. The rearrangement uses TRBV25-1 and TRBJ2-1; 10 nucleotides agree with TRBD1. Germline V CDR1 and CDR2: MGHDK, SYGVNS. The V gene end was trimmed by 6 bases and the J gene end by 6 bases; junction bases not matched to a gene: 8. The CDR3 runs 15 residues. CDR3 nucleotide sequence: TGTGCCAGCAGGAGCCCTGGGACAGGGGTCAATGAGCAGTTCTTC. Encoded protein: CASRSPGTGVNEQFF.

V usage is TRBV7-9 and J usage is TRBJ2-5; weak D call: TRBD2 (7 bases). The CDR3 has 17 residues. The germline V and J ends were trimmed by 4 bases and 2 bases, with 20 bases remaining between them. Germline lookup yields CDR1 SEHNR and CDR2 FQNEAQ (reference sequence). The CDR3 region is CASSSGGAIGNQETQYF. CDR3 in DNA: TGTGCCAGCAGCTCTGGGGGGGCTATCGGCAATCAAGAGACCCAGTACTTC.

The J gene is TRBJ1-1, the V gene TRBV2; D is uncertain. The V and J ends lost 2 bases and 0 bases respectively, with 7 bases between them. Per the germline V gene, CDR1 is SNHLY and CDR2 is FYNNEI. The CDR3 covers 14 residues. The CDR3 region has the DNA TGTGCCAGCAGTGAACTTCTGATGAACACTGAAGCTTTCTTT. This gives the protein CASSELLMNTEAFF.

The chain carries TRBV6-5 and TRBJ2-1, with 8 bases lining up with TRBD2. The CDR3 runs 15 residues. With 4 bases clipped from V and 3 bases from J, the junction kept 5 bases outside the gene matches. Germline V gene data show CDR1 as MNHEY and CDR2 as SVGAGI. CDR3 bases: TGTGCCAGCAGTTTACAGGGACTAGACTACAATGAGCAGTTCTTC. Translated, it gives CASSLQGLDYNEQFF.

The CDR3 spells CASSVGGNYGYTF. CDR3 DNA sequence: TGTGCCAGCAGCGTAGGAGGGAACTATGGCTACACCTTC. The V and J genes are TRBV9 and TRBJ1-2; D call uncertain. Per germline, CDR1 SGDLS and CDR2 YYNGEE. This CDR3 is built from 13 residues. V was clipped by 0 bases and J by 2 bases, with 5 bases between them.

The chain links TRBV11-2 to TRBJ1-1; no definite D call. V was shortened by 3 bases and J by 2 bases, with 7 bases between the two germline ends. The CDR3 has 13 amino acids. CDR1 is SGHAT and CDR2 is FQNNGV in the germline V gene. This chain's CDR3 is CASSFNRNTEAFF. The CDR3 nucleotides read TGTGCCAGCAGCTTCAACCGAAACACTGAAGCTTTCTTT.

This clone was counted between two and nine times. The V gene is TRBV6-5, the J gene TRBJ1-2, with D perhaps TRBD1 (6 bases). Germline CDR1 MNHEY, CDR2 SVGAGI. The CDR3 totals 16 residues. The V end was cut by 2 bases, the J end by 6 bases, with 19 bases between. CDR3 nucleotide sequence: TGTGCCAGCAGTTACGGACCGGAACGGGGGCTGGATGGCTACACCTTC. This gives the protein CASSYGPERGLDGYTF.

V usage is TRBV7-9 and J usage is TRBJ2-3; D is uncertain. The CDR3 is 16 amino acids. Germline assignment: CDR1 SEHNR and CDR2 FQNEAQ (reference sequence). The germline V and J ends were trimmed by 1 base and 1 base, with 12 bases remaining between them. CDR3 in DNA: TGTGCCAGCAGCTTAGTATTCCGATGGGGCACAGATACGCAGTATTTT. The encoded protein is CASSLVFRWGTDTQYF.

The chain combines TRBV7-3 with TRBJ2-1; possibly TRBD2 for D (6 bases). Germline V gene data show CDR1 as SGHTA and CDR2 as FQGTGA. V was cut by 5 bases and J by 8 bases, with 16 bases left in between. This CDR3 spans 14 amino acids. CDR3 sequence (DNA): TGTGCCAGCAGCAAGGGACTTACCGGGGATGAGCAGTTCTTC. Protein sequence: CASSKGLTGDEQFF.